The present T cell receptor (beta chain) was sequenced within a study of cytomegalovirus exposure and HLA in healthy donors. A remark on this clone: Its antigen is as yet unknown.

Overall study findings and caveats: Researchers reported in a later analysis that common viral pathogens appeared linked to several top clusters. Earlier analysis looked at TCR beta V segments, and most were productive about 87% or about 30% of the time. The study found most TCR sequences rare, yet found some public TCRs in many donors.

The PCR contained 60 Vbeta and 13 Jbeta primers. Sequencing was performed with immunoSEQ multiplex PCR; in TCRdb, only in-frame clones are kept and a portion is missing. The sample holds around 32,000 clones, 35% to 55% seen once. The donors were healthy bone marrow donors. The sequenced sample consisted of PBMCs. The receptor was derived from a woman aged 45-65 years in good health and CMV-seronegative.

The CDR3 DNA follows: TGTGCCAGCAGTGACCAGGGGAGGGGTGAGCAGTTCTTC. Its translation is CASSDQGRGEQFF. The V and J genes are TRBV2 and TRBJ2-1, with D tentatively TRBD2 (7 bases). CDR1 and CDR2 (germline): SNHLY, FYNNEI. Trimming removed 3 bases at V and 9 bases at J, with 12 bases between. This CDR3 spans 13 amino acids.